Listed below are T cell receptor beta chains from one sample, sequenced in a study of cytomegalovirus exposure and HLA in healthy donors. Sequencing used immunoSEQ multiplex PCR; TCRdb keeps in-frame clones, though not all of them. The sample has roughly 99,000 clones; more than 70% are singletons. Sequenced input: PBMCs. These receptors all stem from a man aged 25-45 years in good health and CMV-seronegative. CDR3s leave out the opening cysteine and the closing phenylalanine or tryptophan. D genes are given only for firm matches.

CDR3: ASRGTRNTGELF
V: TRBV19
D: -
J: TRBJ2-2

CDR3: ASSRDRGLINEQF
V: TRBV11-3
D: TRBD1
J: TRBJ2-1

CDR3: ASSNDRGVTGELF
V: TRBV10-1
D: TRBD1
J: TRBJ2-2

CDR3: ASVGSGNTIY
V: TRBV2
D: -
J: TRBJ1-3

CDR3: ASSTSGSRSDTQY
V: TRBV9
D: TRBD2
J: TRBJ2-3

CDR3: ASRPGLASEQY
V: TRBV2
D: TRBD2
J: TRBJ2-7

CDR3: ASSAGQYNSPLH
V: TRBV25-1
D: TRBD1
J: TRBJ1-6

CDR3: ASSRSSGGAFYEQY
V: TRBV19
D: TRBD2
J: TRBJ2-7

CDR3: ASSLEGQDRGTDTQY
V: TRBV5-6
D: TRBD1
J: TRBJ2-3

CDR3: ASSQQQVYSGNTIY
V: TRBV4-1
D: -
J: TRBJ1-3

CDR3: ASSPRLAGGTYQETQY
V: TRBV7-8
D: TRBD2
J: TRBJ2-5

CDR3: SVEATGHNYEQY
V: TRBV29-1
D: -
J: TRBJ2-7

CDR3: ASQGSRLGELF
V: TRBV28
D: -
J: TRBJ2-2

CDR3: ARSSPGQVHNQPQH
V: TRBV7-5
D: -
J: TRBJ1-5

CDR3: ASSEGHLLYEQY
V: TRBV6-6
D: -
J: TRBJ2-7

CDR3: ASSLAGGPSSYEQY
V: TRBV6-5
D: TRBD2
J: TRBJ2-7

CDR3: ASRNGTGARLGGGYT
V: TRBV27
D: TRBD1
J: TRBJ1-2

CDR3: ASSLVLAGGTGELF
V: TRBV5-1
D: TRBD2
J: TRBJ2-2

CDR3: ASSEIPGTGEETQY
V: TRBV6-1
D: TRBD1
J: TRBJ2-5

CDR3: ASSVDLRGMGGAAADTQY
V: TRBV9
D: -
J: TRBJ2-3

CDR3: ASSLVARQGNEKLF
V: TRBV7-9
D: TRBD1
J: TRBJ1-4

CDR3: ASSERGNTNEKLF
V: TRBV2
D: -
J: TRBJ1-4

CDR3: TSNRDRGYEQY
V: TRBV6-1
D: TRBD1
J: TRBJ2-7

CDR3: ASSYSNQPQH
V: TRBV18
D: -
J: TRBJ1-5

CDR3: ASSDLIYEQF
V: TRBV2
D: -
J: TRBJ2-1

CDR3: ASSRGLAGGLLAKNIQY
V: TRBV28
D: TRBD2
J: TRBJ2-4

CDR3: ASSDPRYGSYEQY
V: TRBV25-1
D: -
J: TRBJ2-7

CDR3: ASRNFAGELF
V: TRBV4-1
D: -
J: TRBJ2-2

CDR3: ASSPTPLTVGGRTIY
V: TRBV18
D: -
J: TRBJ1-3

CDR3: ASSWTATGGTIY
V: TRBV28
D: -
J: TRBJ1-3

CDR3: ASSSTTRTSGFTDTQY
V: TRBV28
D: TRBD2
J: TRBJ2-3

CDR3: ASSYNGGTAAYEQY
V: TRBV21-1
D: -
J: TRBJ2-7

CDR3: ASSGGQNYGYT
V: TRBV6-4
D: -
J: TRBJ1-2

CDR3: AWKADGNEKLF
V: TRBV30
D: -
J: TRBJ1-4

CDR3: ASSLGFGAGELF
V: TRBV5-1
D: -
J: TRBJ2-2

CDR3: ASSTGALQETQY
V: TRBV5-4
D: -
J: TRBJ2-5

CDR3: ASSLGVRTEAF
V: TRBV7-6
D: -
J: TRBJ1-1

CDR3: ASSLNPTGSGGYT
V: TRBV2
D: TRBD1
J: TRBJ1-2

CDR3: ASSLGRDTEAF
V: TRBV13
D: -
J: TRBJ1-1

CDR3: ASSRRGREETQY
V: TRBV21-1
D: -
J: TRBJ2-5

CDR3: ASSLVFSGSAYNEQF
V: TRBV11-2
D: -
J: TRBJ2-1

CDR3: ASSLTGESFQETQY
V: TRBV5-6
D: TRBD1
J: TRBJ2-5

CDR3: ASKVRRGSLETQY
V: TRBV2
D: TRBD2
J: TRBJ2-5

CDR3: ASSEPGGRTEAF
V: TRBV6-1
D: -
J: TRBJ1-1

CDR3: ASSPTSGGNSGELF
V: TRBV7-6
D: TRBD2
J: TRBJ2-2

CDR3: ATSRDFGRLAGGETQY
V: TRBV15
D: TRBD2
J: TRBJ2-5

CDR3: AIRRVMNTGELF
V: TRBV10-3
D: -
J: TRBJ2-2

CDR3: AIQEYNSPLH
V: TRBV2
D: -
J: TRBJ1-6

CDR3: ASSVEGNQPQH
V: TRBV7-2
D: -
J: TRBJ1-5

CDR3: ASSLESGIRVYEQY
V: TRBV5-8
D: TRBD2
J: -

CDR3: ASSLQGLRNEQY
V: TRBV27
D: -
J: TRBJ2-7

CDR3: ASSRTSGGSDTQY
V: TRBV19
D: TRBD2
J: TRBJ2-3

CDR3: ATSRDFGGNYGYT
V: TRBV15
D: -
J: TRBJ1-2

CDR3: ASSLVPSGGLYNEQF
V: TRBV7-2
D: TRBD2
J: TRBJ2-1

CDR3: SVEDEADTDTQY
V: TRBV29-1
D: -
J: TRBJ2-3